Sequencing of this T cell receptor (beta chain) was carried out in a study of cytomegalovirus exposure and HLA in healthy donors. Overall study context: Out of 398 genotyped donors, less than 85% belonged to the Caucasian-associated ancestry cluster.

Primers included in the PCR were 60 Vbeta and 13 Jbeta primers. The table came from immunoSEQ multiplex PCR; TCRdb's copy has only in-frame clones and leaves some out. In total, the table holds some 110,000 clones. Turning to this clone: Antigen unknown.

Points from the study as a whole: Approximately 17,000 TCR beta sequences were associated with HLA alleles at 0.05 false discovery rate in a later analysis. The availability of immune exposure information extended only to CMV serostatus.

Per the germline V gene, CDR1 is SGHRS and CDR2 is YFSETQ. CDR3 length: 14 amino acids. Trimming left V 0 bases short and J 8 bases short, with 14 bases between. Sequenced: PBMCs. The chain joins TRBV5-1 to TRBJ1-1; D call uncertain. The TCR comes from a man aged 18 to 35 in good health and CMV-seronegative. The CDR3 sequence: CASSLAKGGGEAFF. In DNA, the CDR3 is TGCGCCAGCAGCTTGGCCAAGGGCGGAGGAGAAGCTTTCTTT.